There are a few counts of the clone carrying this T cell receptor beta chain. Its cognate antigen is unknown. CDR1 MNHNY and CDR2 SVGAGI come from the germline V gene (reference sequence). Deletions cut 6 bases from V and 4 bases from J, with 10 bases between. The CDR3 sequence is 13 residues long. This entry comes from a study of cytomegalovirus exposure and HLA in healthy donors. Across the whole study: Out of about 360 genotyped donors, less than 90% belonged to the Caucasian-associated ancestry cluster.

Study conclusions and caveats: Highly shared sequence variants in one cluster were likely a sequencing artifact. Follow-up analysis later connected one missense variant in DCLRE1C with trimming of TCR beta V- and J-genes.

A multiplex PCR was run with 60 Vbeta primers and 13 Jbeta primers. Some clones are missing from TCRdb's copy, which holds only in-frame ones; the method was immunoSEQ multiplex PCR. The sample has 110,000 to 150,000 clones, roughly 78% seen once. Participants comprised healthy donors of bone marrow. The receptor was derived from a female donor in good health and CMV-seronegative. Specimen: PBMCs. The gene calls are TRBV6-6 and TRBJ1-3; maybe TRBD1 (6 bases). DNA for the CDR3: TGTGCCAGCAGCTTGGACAGCGGAAACACCATATATTTT. This codes for CASSLDSGNTIYF.